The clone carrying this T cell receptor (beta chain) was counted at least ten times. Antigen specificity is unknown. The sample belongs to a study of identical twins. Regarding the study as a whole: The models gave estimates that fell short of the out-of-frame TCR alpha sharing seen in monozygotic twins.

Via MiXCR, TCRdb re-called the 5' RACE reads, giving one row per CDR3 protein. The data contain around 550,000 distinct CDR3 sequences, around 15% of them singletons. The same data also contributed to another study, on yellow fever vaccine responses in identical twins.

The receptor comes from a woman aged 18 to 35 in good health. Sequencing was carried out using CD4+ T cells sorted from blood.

The CDR3 DNA reads TGCGCCAGCCGGGGAGAGTTCAATCAGCCCCAGCATTTT. This codes for CASRGEFNQPQHF. V gene TRBV5-1 combines with J gene TRBJ1-5; D gene ambiguous. Trimming stripped 7 bases from V and 3 bases from J, with 11 bases between. CDR3 size: 13 residues. Germline lookup yields CDR1 SGHRS and CDR2 YFSETQ.